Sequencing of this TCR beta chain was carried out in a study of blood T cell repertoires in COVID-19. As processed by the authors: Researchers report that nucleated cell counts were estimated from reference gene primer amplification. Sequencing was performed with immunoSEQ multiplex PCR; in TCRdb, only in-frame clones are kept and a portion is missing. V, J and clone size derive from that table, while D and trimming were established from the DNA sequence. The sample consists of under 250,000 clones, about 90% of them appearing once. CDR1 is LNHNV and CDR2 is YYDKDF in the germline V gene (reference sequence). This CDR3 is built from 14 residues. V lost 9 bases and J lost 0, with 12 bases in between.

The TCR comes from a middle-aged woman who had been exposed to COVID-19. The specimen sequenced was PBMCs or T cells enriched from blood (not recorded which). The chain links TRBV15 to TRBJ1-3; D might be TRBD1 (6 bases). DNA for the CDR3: TGTGCCACGAGGGACATCAGCTCTGGAAACACCATATATTTT. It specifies CATRDISSGNTIYF. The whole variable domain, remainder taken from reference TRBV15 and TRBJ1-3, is DAMVIQNPRYQVTQFGKPVTLSCSQTLNHNVMYWYQQKSSQAPKLLFHYYDKDFNNEADTPDNFQSRRPNTSFCFLDIRSPGLGDTAMYLCATRDISSGNTIYFGEGSWLTVV.